The source of this T cell receptor beta chain is a study of T cells after yellow fever vaccination. Across the study: Those fractions that held only low numbers of cells were prepared using the SMART-Seq v4 Ultra Low Input RNA kit. Study-level points and caveats: In post-booster samples, most primary-vaccination clones reappeared (about 97% CD4, 70% to 90% CD8). The secondary response was weaker but peaked faster, day 5 versus 15.

The germline gives CDR1 SNHLY, CDR2 FYNNEI. This CDR3 has 13 residues. Trimming shortened V by 4 bases and J by 0 bases, and 4 bases separated the two germline ends. TCRdb re-derived calls from the 5' RACE reads in MiXCR, one entry per CDR3 protein. The sample shows 300,000 to 350,000 distinct CDR3 sequences, around 10% of them seen only once. This clonotype occurred a few times. Its antigen remains unidentified. The gene calls are TRBV2 and TRBJ1-3; D gene unclear. The TCR sequence derives from a man aged 18 to 30 who received the YFV17D yellow fever vaccine. The sequencing used CD4+ T cells sorted from PBMCs, collected 45 days after the yellow fever booster vaccination. This CDR3 reads CASSAHSGNTIYF. CDR3 bases: TGTGCCAGCAGTGCGCACTCTGGAAACACCATATATTTT.